The subject of this entry is one T cell receptor beta chain. The target antigen is unknown. TCRdb's copy holds only in-frame clones and misses some; the assay was immunoSEQ multiplex PCR. The sample shows 200,000 to 300,000 clones, roughly 90% of them seen only once. The data belong to a study of Ad26.COV2.S vaccination and SARS-CoV-2 variants. Study-wide context: Ad26.COV2.S was injected intramuscularly once or twice, 56 days apart. Notes on the study in general: For non-spike TCRs, breadth in vaccine recipients resembled that in placebo recipients. Substantial post-vaccination breadth of spike-specific CD8+ and CD4+ T cell responses was reported.

Treatment specified: around 19 received Ad26.COV2.S at low or high dose, single or two shots; about 5 received placebo; per-sample allocation not given. Each sample was drawn 63 days after the first injection (of vaccine or placebo). The CDR3 consists of 16 residues. Germline V gene sequence: CDR1 LNHDA, CDR2 SQIVND (reference sequence). Trimming stripped 5 bases from V and 8 bases from J, with 22 bases between. The receptor was derived from a person between 18 and 59 years old who received the Ad26.COV2.S COVID-19 vaccine or a placebo. The J gene is TRBJ2-1, the V gene TRBV19; D perhaps matches TRBD1 (6 bases). The starting material was peripheral blood, obtained in a trial of Ad26.COV2.S vaccine versus placebo. The chain's CDR3 is CASSLGAGDLVHEQFF. In DNA, the CDR3 is TGTGCCAGTAGTCTCGGGGCAGGGGATCTGGTTCATGAGCAGTTCTTC.